The present T cell receptor beta chain was sequenced within a study of identical twins. Notes on the study in general: Among out-of-frame alpha sequences shared by twins, low generation probability occurred in excess. Whereas memory repertoires showed no such difference, abundant cord blood beta clonotypes carried fewer insertions.

Remarks on this clonotype: No antigen is known for it. Mismatch with germline at one junction end may stem from a read error.

This CDR3 is 17 amino acids long. With template switching, a universal primer site was added, and the cDNA carried unique molecular identifiers. TCRdb fed the 5' RACE reads into MiXCR, producing one record per CDR3 protein. The sample lists hundreds of thousands of distinct CDR3 sequences, 8.6% seen once, with 0.75% to 1% in the top ten. Healthy Caucasians supplied all donations. These data also featured in a second study, about yellow fever vaccine responses in identical twins.

The TCR comes from a young woman in good health. V is TRBV12-3 or TRBV12-4 and J is TRBJ2-1, with D possibly being TRBD2 (6 bases). Specimen: PBMCs. The CDR3 is CATSLQSLAAGYNEQFF. The CDR3 nucleotides read TGTGCCACCAGTTTGCAAAGCCTAGCAGCGGGCTACAATGAGCAGTTCTTC.